The 32 T cell receptor beta chains reported below all come from one sample, sequenced in a study of blood T cell repertoires in COVID-19. Only in-frame clones appear in the TCRdb table, and some are missing; sequencing was by immunoSEQ multiplex PCR. The data show about 120,000 clones, 77% seen once. The sample comprised peripheral blood. The receptors shown here come from a human donor in a cohort sampled during active COVID-19.

The chain couples TRBV7-9 to TRBJ1-5; D is unresolved. The V and J ends lost 6 bases and 7 bases respectively, with 7 bases between them. The CDR3 has 11 amino acids. Germline V gives CDR1 SEHNR, CDR2 FQNEAQ (reference sequence). The CDR3 DNA reads as TGTGCCAGCAGACTGCCCCAGCCCCAGCATTTT. Its translation is CASRLPQPQHF. The variable domain in full, with the rest retrieved from reference TRBV7-9 and TRBJ1-5, is DTGVSQNPRHKITKRGQNVTFRCDPISEHNRLYWYRQTLGQGPEFLTYFQNEAQLEKSRLLSDRFSAERPKGSFSTLEIQRTEQGDSAMYLCASRLPQPQHFGDGTRLSIL.

The chain couples TRBV23-1 to TRBJ1-5; 10 bases align to TRBD1. TRBV23-1 is filed as an ORF, its function uncertain. J gave up 7 bases and V 8 bases, and 8 bases lay outside the gene matches. This CDR3 has 14 amino acids. In DNA, the CDR3 is TGCGCCAGCCCCGTCCGGGACAGGGGCCAGCCCCAGCATTTT. Translation: CASPVRDRGQPQHF.

This clone showed up just a few times. V gene TRBV6-5 combines with J gene TRBJ2-5, with D unclear. Germline V lookup: CDR1 MNHEY, CDR2 SVGAGI. The germline V and J ends were trimmed by 0 bases and 1 base, with 9 bases remaining between them. The CDR3 runs to 15 residues. CDR3 nucleotide sequence: TGTGCCAGCAGTTACTCTTCAGGTTCCCAAGAGACCCAGTACTTC. This sequence encodes CASSYSSGSQETQYF.

There are a few counts of this clone. The chain is built from TRBV5-1 and TRBJ1-1; tentatively, D is TRBD1 (5 bases). V was pared by 0 bases and J by 1 base, with 10 bases between. The CDR3 totals 15 residues. Per germline, CDR1 SGHRS and CDR2 YFSETQ. The CDR3 region is CASSLGGGANTEAFF. The CDR3 DNA sequence: TGCGCCAGCAGCTTGGGCGGGGGTGCGAACACTGAAGCTTTCTTT. Looking up the rest from reference TRBV5-1 and TRBJ1-1 gives the full variable domain: KAGVTQTPRYLIKTRGQQVTLSCSPISGHRSVSWYQQTPGQGLQFLFEYFSETQRNKGNFPGRFSGRQFSNSRSEMNVSTLELGDSALYLCASSLGGGANTEAFFGQGTRLTVV.

The chain recombines TRBV3-1 (or the pseudogene TRBV3-2) with TRBJ2-1, with 9 bases that match TRBD2. V gave up 4 bases and J gave up 9 bases; unmatched junction bases: 4. The germline V gene encodes CDR1 LGHDT and CDR2 YNNKEL (reference sequence). This CDR3 is 13 amino acids long. CDR3 protein: CASSPTSGGEQFF. The CDR3 DNA reads as TGTGCCAGCAGCCCGACTAGCGGTGGTGAGCAGTTCTTC.

This clone was observed a few times. This chain joins TRBV11-2 and TRBJ2-3; 13 bases agree with TRBD2. With V trimmed by 6 bases and J by 0 bases, 6 bases remained unmatched. Germline V gives CDR1 SGHAT, CDR2 FQNNGV. The CDR3 loop spans 17 amino acids. CDR3 sequence reads: CASRGTSGKFSTDTQYF. CDR3 nucleotides: TGTGCCAGCAGGGGGACTAGCGGGAAGTTTAGCACAGATACGCAGTATTTT.

The chain is built from TRBV6-2 or TRBV6-3 and TRBJ2-1; a weak D match, TRBD1 (6 bases). The V gene's germline CDR1 is MNHEY and CDR2 SVGEGT. The CDR3 spans 15 residues. Trimming pared 0 bases from V and 7 bases from J, leaving 13 bases between. CDR3 region: CASSYSLGAENEQFF. The CDR3 region has the DNA TGTGCCAGCAGTTACTCGTTGGGGGCGGAAAATGAGCAGTTCTTC.

The chain is built from TRBV6-5 and TRBJ2-7; 10 bases match TRBD2. There are 15 residues in the CDR3. Germline loops: CDR1 MNHEY, CDR2 SVGAGI. After removal of 1 base from V and 4 bases from J, the junction contained 4 bases not matched to a gene. The CDR3 protein is CASSYFTSGAYEQYF. The CDR3 nucleotides are TGTGCCAGCAGTTACTTTACTAGCGGGGCGTACGAGCAGTACTTC.

V and J are TRBV2 and TRBJ2-7; 10 bases are a match to TRBD1. This CDR3 is built from 14 residues. Trimming took 4 bases from V and 2 from J; bases not matched to a gene: 2. Germline-derived CDR1 and CDR2 are SNHLY and FYNNEI. DNA of the CDR3: TGTGCCAGCAGTGGGGGGACAGGGGCCTACGAGCAGTACTTC. Protein product: CASSGGTGAYEQYF.

V is TRBV6-5 and J is TRBJ1-6; 11 bases are a match to TRBD1. The length of the CDR3 is 13 residues. The germline V gene encodes CDR1 MNHEY and CDR2 SVGAGI. The ends lost 11 bases at V and 9 bases at J; junction bases unmatched: 6. CDR3 in amino acids: CASRTGGFSPLHF. The CDR3 DNA sequence: TGTGCCTCCCGGACAGGGGGCTTTTCACCCCTCCACTTT.

This clone has just one count. J is TRBJ1-2 and V is TRBV2; TRBD1 aligns across 8 bases. V lost 6 bases, J lost 5 bases, and 11 bases stayed unmatched. Looked up from germline, CDR1 is SNHLY and CDR2 is FYNNEI. The CDR3 is 15 residues long. For the CDR3, the DNA is TGTGCCAGCAGCTCGTCCGGCAGGGGGCAATATGGCTACACCTTC. Translated, it gives CASSSSGRGQYGYTF.

The J gene is TRBJ2-7, the V gene TRBV6-5, with 7 bases fitting TRBD2. The V gene's germline CDR1 is MNHEY and CDR2 SVGAGI. This CDR3 spans 13 amino acids. V trimming: 8 bases; J trimming: 7 bases; junction bases outside the gene matches: 11. The CDR3 bases are TGTGCCAGCTTGTCTAGCGGACCCCTGGAGCAGTACTTC. Protein product: CASLSSGPLEQYF.

This clone has just one count. The J gene is TRBJ2-2, the V gene TRBV24-1; 10 nucleotides match TRBD2. Trimming cost V 2 bases and J 6 bases; bases outside gene matches: 5. The germline V gene has CDR1 KGHDR and CDR2 SFDVKD. The CDR3 extends over 16 amino acids. The CDR3 loop is CATSDSAGGRPGELFF. The DNA of the CDR3 is TGTGCCACCAGTGATTCAGCGGGGGGGAGACCCGGGGAGCTGTTTTTT.

The chain joins TRBV4-2 to TRBJ1-2; 7 bases align to TRBD1. The germline CDR1 and CDR2 sequences are LGHNA and YNFKEQ. V lost 0 bases and J lost 3; bases outside the gene matches: 7. This CDR3 comprises 16 residues. CDR3 protein: CASSQEHRGGYYGYTF. In nucleotides, the CDR3 is TGTGCCAGCAGCCAAGAACACAGGGGAGGCTACTATGGCTACACCTTC.

The chain couples TRBV6-4 to TRBJ1-5; 8 nucleotides agree with TRBD1. CDR1 and CDR2 from the germline V gene are MRHNA and SNTAGT. The CDR3 spans 16 residues. V shed 0 bases and J 4 bases; nucleotides not matched to a gene: 5. The CDR3 spells CASSDSLRQGNQPQHF. The CDR3 bases are TGTGCCAGCAGTGACTCCCTCCGACAGGGGAATCAGCCCCAGCATTTT.

The chain is built from TRBV13 and TRBJ1-1; 9 bases map to TRBD1. Germline values: CDR1 PRHDT, CDR2 FYEKMQ (reference sequence). This CDR3 comprises 15 residues. The V segment lost 5 bases and the J segment 1 base; nucleotides outside the gene matches: 5. In DNA form, the CDR3 reads TGTGCCAGCAGCCCGAGGACAGGGGAGAACACTGAAGCTTTCTTT. It translates to CASSPRTGENTEAFF. The full variable domain, its missing parts supplied by reference TRBV13 and TRBJ1-1, is AAGVIQSPRHLIKEKRETATLKCYPIPRHDTVYWYQQGPGQDPQFLISFYEKMQSDKGSIPDRFSAQQFSDYHSELNMSSLELGDSALYFCASSPRTGENTEAFFGQGTRLTVV.

CDR3 sequence: CASSLSGGRNTEAFF. The CDR3 DNA follows: TGTGCCAGCAGCTTGTCGGGGGGAAGGAACACTGAAGCTTTCTTT. The chain is built from TRBV5-6 and TRBJ1-1; a possible D gene is TRBD1 (5 bases). The CDR3 contains 15 residues. Trimming removed 1 base at V and 1 base at J, with 11 bases between. CDR1 is SGHDT, CDR2 YYEEEE, per germline.

The genes are TRBV27 and TRBJ2-1; D unresolved. The germline V gene encodes CDR1 MNHEY and CDR2 SMNVEV (reference sequence). Trimming left V 4 bases short and J 5 bases short, with 3 bases between. The CDR3 contains 11 residues. CDR3 sequence: CASSSNNEQFF. CDR3 bases: TGTGCCAGCAGTTCTAACAATGAGCAGTTCTTC.

The chain uses TRBV6-5 and TRBJ2-7; D call uncertain. This CDR3 region has 11 residues. V was cut by 6 bases and J by 4 bases, with 7 bases left in between. The germline gives CDR1 MNHEY, CDR2 SVGAGI. The DNA of the CDR3 is TGTGCCAGCAGAACAGAATACGAGCAGTACTTC. Residues: CASRTEYEQYF.

This chain joins TRBV7-8 and TRBJ1-6; possibly TRBD1 for D (6 bases). The germline gives CDR1 SGHVS, CDR2 FQNEAQ. The V end was cut by 5 bases, the J end by 4 bases, with 12 bases between. The CDR3 spans 15 residues. CDR3 DNA sequence: TGTGCCAGCAGCAGTCAGGGGTTATATAATTCACCCCTCCACTTT. This codes for CASSSQGLYNSPLHF. The full variable domain, with the rest looked up from reference TRBV7-8 and TRBJ1-6, is GAGVSQSPRYKVAKRGQDVALRCDPISGHVSLFWYQQALGQGPEFLTYFQNEAQLDKSGLPSDRFFAERPEGSVSTLKIQRTQQEDSAVYLCASSSQGLYNSPLHFGNGTRLTVT.

This chain uses TRBV7-3 with TRBJ1-2, with D uncertain. Trimming pared 0 bases from V and 6 bases from J, leaving 11 bases between. The CDR3 has 14 residues. Germline V CDR1 and CDR2: SGHTA, FQGTGA. CDR3 sequence (DNA): TGTGCCAGCAGCTTAACGGCGGGAGGACATGGCTACACCTTC. It translates to CASSLTAGGHGYTF.

This clone is a singleton in its sample. The chain uses TRBV24-1 and TRBJ2-7; 8 bases agree with TRBD2. The V gene end was trimmed by 1 base and the J gene end by 0 bases; junction bases not matched to a gene: 7. The CDR3 contains 17 residues. Germline-derived CDR1 and CDR2 are KGHDR and SFDVKD. Here the CDR3 DNA reads TGTGCCACCAGTGATTTCGGACTAGCCAGGAGCTCCTACGAGCAGTACTTC. It encodes CATSDFGLARSSYEQYF.

This sequence joins TRBV19 and TRBJ2-7; 7 nucleotides line up with TRBD1. This CDR3 is 14 amino acids long. The germline CDR1 and CDR2 sequences are LNHDA and SQIVND (reference sequence). Trimming took 10 bases from V and 2 from J; bases not matched to a gene: 11. In DNA, the CDR3 is TGTGCCACCAAGACCGGGACAGCGGCCTACGAGCAGTACTTC. Translated: CATKTGTAAYEQYF. Filled out from reference TRBV19 and TRBJ2-7, the complete variable domain reads DGGITQSPKYLFRKEGQNVTLSCEQNLNHDAMYWYRQDPGQGLRLIYYSQIVNDFQKGDIAEGYSVSREKKESFPLTVTSAQKNPTAFYLCATKTGTAAYEQYFGPGTRLTVT.

This clone has a handful of counts. The rearrangement joins TRBV7-9 to TRBJ2-7, with D tentatively TRBD2 (5 bases). CDR1 and CDR2 (germline): SEHNR, FQNEAQ (reference sequence). The V end was cut by 5 bases, the J end by 3 bases, with 17 bases between. CDR3 length equals 15 residues. The CDR3 DNA follows: TGTGCCAGCAGCCCTGGCCGAGGGAAAAGCTACGAGCAGTACTTC. Translated: CASSPGRGKSYEQYF.

The genes are TRBV5-1 and TRBJ2-7; 9 nucleotides line up with TRBD1. The length of the CDR3 is 16 residues. V trimming: 0 bases; J trimming: 2 bases; junction bases outside the gene matches: 6. Germline loops: CDR1 SGHRS, CDR2 YFSETQ. In nucleotides, the CDR3 is TGCGCCAGCAGCTTGGCTCTCGACAGGGGGACCTACGAGCAGTACTTC. As protein: CASSLALDRGTYEQYF.

The rearrangement joins TRBV2 to TRBJ1-1, with 8 bases fitting TRBD1. Germline CDR1 is SNHLY and CDR2 is FYNNEI. The CDR3 length is 14 residues. The ends lost 5 bases at V and 5 bases at J; junction bases unmatched: 7. DNA of the CDR3: TGTGCCAGCAGTCCCGGACAGGGTTTTACTGAAGCTTTCTTT. Amino acids: CASSPGQGFTEAFF.

This chain connects TRBV13 to TRBJ2-1; possibly TRBD2 for D (5 bases). Trimming took 1 base from V and 0 from J, leaving 10 bases between them. This CDR3 has 16 amino acids. Germline CDR1 PRHDT, CDR2 FYEKMQ (reference sequence). Here the CDR3 reads CASSLDEGPSYNEQFF. The CDR3 nucleotides read TGTGCCAGCAGCTTAGACGAGGGCCCCTCCTACAATGAGCAGTTCTTC.

The chain uses TRBV28 and TRBJ2-1; 12 bases fit TRBD2. Germline trimming cut 2 bases from V and 6 bases from J; bases unmatched to any gene: 2. The CDR3 length is 15 residues. Germline V gene data show CDR1 as MDHEN and CDR2 as SYDVKM. This chain's CDR3 is CASSLPTSGSNEQFF. Written as DNA, the CDR3 is TGTGCCAGCAGTTTACCGACTAGCGGGAGCAATGAGCAGTTCTTC.

J is TRBJ1-6 and V is TRBV7-9; a weak D match, TRBD1 (6 bases). V lost 2 bases, J lost 7 bases, and 15 bases lay in between. Per germline, CDR1 SEHNR and CDR2 FQNEAQ (reference sequence). The CDR3 contains 16 residues. The CDR3 sequence: CASSLWQGPENSPLHF. CDR3 in DNA: TGTGCCAGCAGCTTATGGCAGGGGCCCGAGAATTCACCCCTCCACTTT.

This clone was seen a single time. The genes are TRBV5-4 and TRBJ2-7; the D is unclear. The ends were cut back, 2 bases at V and 5 bases at J, with 5 bases in the middle. The CDR3 sequence is 11 residues long. Germline CDR1 and CDR2: SGHNT and YYREEE (reference sequence). The CDR3 protein is CASSLSNEQYF. The CDR3 DNA is TGTGCCAGCAGCTTAAGCAACGAGCAGTACTTC.

This rearrangement joins TRBV20-1 to TRBJ2-7, with D uncertain. This CDR3 has 15 residues. Looked up from germline, CDR1 is DFQATT and CDR2 is SNEGSKA (reference sequence). V shed 3 bases and J shed 0 bases, with 15 bases lying between them. Here the CDR3 reads CSASPLAAFSYEQYF. The CDR3 nucleotides are TGCAGTGCTAGTCCCCTTGCGGCATTCTCCTACGAGCAGTACTTC.

V and J are TRBV28 and TRBJ1-4, with 8 nucleotides matching TRBD1. Germline V lookup: CDR1 MDHEN, CDR2 SYDVKM. V dropped 6 bases and J dropped 7; count of bases not matched to a gene: 7. The CDR3 is 14 residues long. The DNA for the CDR3 is TGTGCCAGCAGGACAGGGGAGGTCGGTGAAAAACTGTTTTTT. This codes for CASRTGEVGEKLFF.